What follows are 20 T cell receptor beta chains derived from one specimen sequenced in a study of T cells in Graves' hyperthyroidism and ophthalmopathy. Amplification yielded TCR beta CDR3 regions, with RNA transcripts as the source. Primed by the HTBI set, a first-round RT-PCR was run on the TCR CDR3. TCRdb used MiXCR to reprocess the multiplex PCR reads, holding one entry per CDR3 protein. Here the sample spans fewer than 600,000 distinct CDR3 sequences, approximately 15% being singletons. The sequenced sample consisted of blood. The receptors were gathered from a woman in her late teens or twenties with Graves' hyperthyroidism.

This clonotype was found many times. The chain carries TRBV30 and TRBJ2-1; the match to TRBD2 covers 8 bases. The length of the CDR3 is 11 residues. Germline loops: CDR1 GTSNPN, CDR2 SVGIG (reference sequence). The CDR3 coding sequence is TGTGGCTTAGCGGGATACAATGAGCAGTTCTTC. This codes for CGLAGYNEQFF. Full variable domain (remainder filled in from reference TRBV30 and TRBJ2-1): SQTIHQWPATLVQPVGSPLSLECTVEGTSNPNLYWYRQAAGRGLQLLFYSVGIGQISSEVPQNLSASRPQDRQFILSSKKLLLSDSGFYLCGLAGYNEQFFGPGTRLTVL.

This clonotype was picked up many times. The V and J genes are TRBV11-2 and TRBJ1-1; D unresolved. The germline V gene encodes CDR1 SGHAT and CDR2 FQNNGV. The V gene lost 0 bases and the J gene lost 0 bases, with 8 bases spanning the gap. There are 15 residues in the CDR3. CDR3 coding DNA: TGTGCCAGCAGCTTAGAAATGGGGTTGAACACTGAAGCTTTCTTT. Translation gives CASSLEMGLNTEAFF.

At least ten counts were recorded for this clonotype. This chain joins TRBV6-5 and TRBJ2-5, with D tentatively TRBD2 (6 bases). This CDR3 has 14 residues. Trimming removed 4 bases from V and 5 bases from J, with 14 bases in between. CDR1 MNHEY and CDR2 SVGAGI come from the germline V gene. CDR3 in amino acids: CASSFMGGRETQYF. CDR3 DNA sequence: TGTGCCAGCAGTTTTATGGGGGGACGGGAGACCCAGTACTTC.

This clonotype has a count of ten or more. The chain has TRBV28 and TRBJ1-1; D not certain. Per germline, CDR1 MDHEN and CDR2 SYDVKM. CDR3 size: 14 residues. Trimming cost V 4 bases and J 0 bases, with 9 bases left between them. The CDR3 nucleotides are TGTGCCAGCAGTTCGGGGTTCTTGAACACTGAAGCTTTCTTT. Its translation is CASSSGFLNTEAFF.

This clonotype was found a few times. A read error may explain this, as a much larger clone is one base away. This chain connects TRBV2 to TRBJ2-1; 7 nucleotides align to TRBD2. This CDR3 has 16 amino acids. Germline V CDR1 and CDR2: SNHLY, FYNNEI. V was clipped by 2 bases and J by 8 bases; unmatched bases: 12. The CDR3 region is CASSESGGGPTDEQFF. Written as DNA, the CDR3 is TGTGCCAGCAGTGAATCGGGGGGAGGCCCTACGGATGAGCAGTTCTTC.

This clonotype was seen at least ten times. V and J are TRBV5-1 and TRBJ2-4; a weak D match, TRBD2 (5 bases). The CDR3 is made up of 12 amino acids. Deletions cut 2 bases from V and 8 bases from J, with 8 bases between. Germline V gene lookup returns CDR1 SGHRS and CDR2 YFSETQ. The CDR3 DNA reads as TGCGCCAGCAGCTTCGAGGGAGACATTCAGTACTTC. Protein: CASSFEGDIQYF.

The rearrangement links TRBV24-1 to TRBJ2-3, with 11 bases identical to TRBD2. This CDR3 has 16 amino acids. Losses at the gene ends were 5 bases for V and 1 base for J; bases not matched to a gene: 4. The germline CDR1 and CDR2 sequences are KGHDR and SFDVKD. The CDR3, as DNA: TGTGCCACCAGTGGGTTACTAGCGGGAGGCACAGATACGCAGTATTTT. The encoded protein is CATSGLLAGGTDTQYF.

The chain couples TRBV27 to TRBJ2-7; the match to TRBD1 covers 9 bases. Trimming removed 2 bases from V and 7 bases from J; junction bases left unmatched: 3. The CDR3 has 13 amino acids. The germline V gene encodes CDR1 MNHEY and CDR2 SMNVEV (reference sequence). Here the CDR3 DNA reads TGTGCCAGCAGTTTAGGGACAGGGAGGGAGCAGTACGTC. Amino acid sequence: CASSLGTGREQYV.

This clonotype was observed many times. The J gene is TRBJ1-5, the V gene TRBV12-3 or TRBV12-4, with 10 bases aligning to TRBD1. The CDR3 totals 15 residues. V lost 7 bases, J lost 5 bases, and 8 bases stayed unmatched. The CDR3 nucleotides read TGTGCCAGCACCTCCGGGACAGGGGTACATCAGCCCCAGCATTTT. This encodes CASTSGTGVHQPQHF.

The chain has TRBV10-3 and TRBJ1-2, with 9 bases fitting TRBD1. CDR3 length: 13 residues. Germline CDR1 ENHRY, CDR2 SYGVKD. V shed 6 bases, J shed 14 bases, and the junction held 13 bases outside the gene matches. DNA for the CDR3: TGTGCCATCAGCGGACCGGGACAGGGTGGTTTGACCTTC. It is translated as CAISGPGQGGLTF.

The table lists this clonotype with many counts. The J gene is TRBJ1-1, the V gene TRBV9, with 7 positions matching TRBD1. This CDR3 contains 15 residues. Germline lookup yields CDR1 SGDLS and CDR2 YYNGEE. The trim removed 0 bases at V and 8 bases at J, leaving 10 bases unmatched. The DNA for the CDR3 is TGTGCCAGCAGCGTAGAAGAGGGGGCTGCCTCCGAAGCTTTCTTT. Encoded protein: CASSVEEGAASEAFF.

The table lists this clonotype with many counts. This chain uses TRBV19 with TRBJ1-1; D is unclear. Germline loops: CDR1 LNHDA, CDR2 SQIVND (reference sequence). The germline V and J ends were trimmed by 3 bases and 4 bases, with 9 bases remaining between them. The CDR3 length is 13 residues. The CDR3 sequence is CASSILTPTEAFF. CDR3 DNA: TGTGCCAGTAGTATTCTAACACCCACTGAAGCTTTCTTT.

This clonotype has ten or more counts. The CDR3 loop is CASSLGFWDTEAFF. The CDR3 DNA sequence: TGTGCCAGCAGCTTGGGCTTCTGGGACACTGAAGCTTTCTTT. V is TRBV11-2 and J is TRBJ1-1; D is uncertain. V lost 3 bases and J 3 bases, leaving 11 bases between the germline ends. The CDR3 runs to 14 residues. Per the germline V gene, CDR1 is SGHAT and CDR2 is FQNNGV.

The CDR3 reads CATGGQGSYNEQFF. In nucleotides, the CDR3 is TGTGCCACCGGGGGACAGGGGTCCTACAATGAGCAGTTCTTC. This chain joins TRBV24-1 and TRBJ2-1, with TRBD1 identical over 10 bases. The CDR3 is 14 amino acids. Germline CDR1 KGHDR, CDR2 SFDVKD. After removal of 9 bases from V and 1 base from J, the junction contained 2 bases not matched to a gene.

This clonotype was recorded a few times. The V gene is TRBV27, the J gene TRBJ2-6; TRBD1 agrees at 8 bases. The junction had 12 bases not matched to a gene; V was cut back by 11 bases and J by 0 bases. This CDR3 contains 17 residues. From germline, CDR1 is MNHEY and CDR2 SMNVEV (reference sequence). CDR3 DNA sequence: TGTGCCTCCAACCCCGGACAGGGACTCTCTGGGGCCAACGTCCTGACTTTC. It codes for CASNPGQGLSGANVLTF.

This clonotype was found many times. The chain joins TRBV11-2 to TRBJ1-1; 9 bases align to TRBD1. The CDR3 covers 15 residues. CDR1 and CDR2 (germline): SGHAT, FQNNGV. With V trimmed by 6 bases and J by 4 bases, 9 bases remained unmatched. CDR3 residues: CASRPPGQGITEAFF. CDR3 in DNA: TGTGCCAGCAGGCCTCCGGGACAGGGTATCACTGAAGCTTTCTTT.

This clonotype was counted at least ten times. The chain joins TRBV3-1 to TRBJ2-1; TRBD2 might be the D (5 bases). The CDR3 has 15 residues. The V end was cut by 0 bases, the J end by 3 bases, with 9 bases between. CDR1 and CDR2 from the germline V gene are LGHDT and YNNKEL (reference sequence). CDR3 sequence: CASSQEEGVYNEQFF. The CDR3, as DNA: TGTGCCAGCAGCCAAGAAGAGGGAGTCTACAATGAGCAGTTCTTC.

The chain carries TRBV18 and TRBJ1-5; perhaps TRBD1 as D (5 bases). This CDR3 is 15 amino acids long. Germline CDR1 reads KGHSH; CDR2 reads LQKENI. V dropped 2 bases and J dropped 1 base, with 9 bases sitting between them. In nucleotides, the CDR3 is TGTGCCAGCTCACCAGGGGGGAAAAGCAATCAGCCCCAGCATTTT. It yields the protein CASSPGGKSNQPQHF.

The table lists this clonotype with many counts. The chain carries TRBV10-2 and TRBJ1-5; D unresolved. The V gene's germline CDR1 is WSHSY and CDR2 SAAADI. V was cut by 10 bases and J by 4 bases, with 11 bases left in between. The CDR3 extends over 12 amino acids. The DNA for the CDR3 is TGCGCCACAAGCATGGGTAATCAGCCCCAGCATTTT. It is translated as CATSMGNQPQHF.

This clonotype was detected only a few times. This chain uses TRBV4-1 with TRBJ2-7, with 7 bases that match TRBD1. V gave up 0 bases and J gave up 6 bases; unmatched junction bases: 11. Germline CDR1 reads MGHRA; CDR2 reads YSYEKL. CDR3 length: 16 amino acids. The DNA of the CDR3 is TGCGCCAGCAGCCAAGATGCGAGACAGGGTGGGATCGAGCAGTACTTC. Translated, it gives CASSQDARQGGIEQYF.